The clone carrying this T cell receptor (beta chain) has a handful of counts. The target antigen is unknown. In germline, CDR1 is LGHNA, CDR2 YNFKEQ. CDR3 size: 15 residues. V was trimmed by 0 bases and J by 3 bases, leaving 12 bases between them. The entry originates in a study of T-cell memory formation after mild COVID-19. Study in general: TCR clusters largely stayed donor specific.

From the 5' RACE reads, TCRdb called clonotypes with MiXCR, one entry per CDR3 protein. In the table there are 470,000 or so distinct CDR3 sequences, 15% to 20% of which are singletons. Study-wide results and caveats: Among clones peaking at day 37 in the second wave, SARS-CoV-2 specificity remained unconfirmed. Contracting clones, day 15 to 85, had balanced CD4/CD8, and later expanders favored CD4+.

Input material: PBMCs or a T cell subset sorted from them (not recorded which). This rearrangement joins TRBV4-2 to TRBJ2-7; D is ambiguous. This receptor was obtained from an adult woman who had mild COVID-19 (a few samples of this study predate the infection). Cell type and time point are not known. In DNA form, the CDR3 reads TGTGCCAGCAGCCAAGAACGTACCCCCTTCTACGAGCAGTACTTC. Its translation: CASSQERTPFYEQYF.